This T cell receptor (beta chain) comes out of a study of radiation and T cells in renal cell carcinoma. Study background: Nephrectomy followed 15 Gy stereotactic body radiation by 4 weeks.

Measured with immunoSEQ multiplex PCR; TCRdb has only the in-frame clones, and not every one. Of approximately 120,000 clones in the sample, around 80% were seen once. Study results and caveats: Without pretreatment biopsies, baseline tumor clonotype presence was undetermined. In blood, top tumor clones expanded by 2 weeks, shrinking by 4.

Time point reported: blood 2 weeks post-SBRT. The sample's treatment: 15 Gy SBRT to primary tumor, nephrectomy 4 weeks later. Serial blood draws occurred at baseline and 2 and 4 weeks post-SBRT. On this clone itself: The target antigen is unknown.

Between the trimmed V and J ends, which lost 1 base and 13 bases, there was a span of 14 bases. CDR3 length: 13 residues. The germline V gene encodes CDR1 SEHNR and CDR2 FQNEAQ (reference sequence). The sample was blood, taken from a patient whose treatment included radiotherapy and nephrectomy. V is TRBV7-9 and J is TRBJ2-1, with D perhaps TRBD1 or TRBD2 (5 bases each). The sequence was collected from a man aged 50 to 59 with renal cell carcinoma. The CDR3 nucleotides read TGTGCCAGCAGCTTAGATATGTACGGGACCCAGTTCTTC. Its translation is CASSLDMYGTQFF. Full variable domain (rest looked up from reference TRBV7-9 and TRBJ2-1): DTGVSQNPRHKITKRGQNVTFRCDPISEHNRLYWYRQTLGQGPEFLTYFQNEAQLEKSRLLSDRFSAERPKGSFSTLEIQRTEQGDSAMYLCASSLDMYGTQFFGPGTRLTVL.